The clone carrying this T cell receptor (beta chain) was picked up one time. Antigen specificity is unknown. The record originates from a study of cytomegalovirus exposure and HLA in healthy donors. General observations from the study: There were about 160 TCR beta chains listed as cytomegalovirus-associated. In vitro confirmation showed three CMV-associated chains to be CMV antigen specific. Reported results showed that the classifier diagnosed cytomegalovirus status with high specificity and sensitivity.

Using immunoSEQ multiplex PCR, the repertoire was profiled, and TCRdb retains in-frame clones only, with some absent. Here the sample spans 190,000 or so clones, more than 65% being singletons. The CDR3 has 15 amino acids. Germline CDR1 SGDLS, CDR2 YYNGEE. Trimming cost V 1 base and J 10 bases, with 15 bases left between them. The sample consisted of PBMCs. The receptor comes from a woman aged 18-29 years in good health and CMV-seropositive. The rearrangement links TRBV9 to TRBJ1-6; tentatively, D is TRBD1 (6 bases). The CDR3 region is CASSVQGSGESPLHF. The CDR3, as DNA: TGTGCCAGCAGCGTACAGGGGTCTGGAGAGTCACCCCTCCACTTT.